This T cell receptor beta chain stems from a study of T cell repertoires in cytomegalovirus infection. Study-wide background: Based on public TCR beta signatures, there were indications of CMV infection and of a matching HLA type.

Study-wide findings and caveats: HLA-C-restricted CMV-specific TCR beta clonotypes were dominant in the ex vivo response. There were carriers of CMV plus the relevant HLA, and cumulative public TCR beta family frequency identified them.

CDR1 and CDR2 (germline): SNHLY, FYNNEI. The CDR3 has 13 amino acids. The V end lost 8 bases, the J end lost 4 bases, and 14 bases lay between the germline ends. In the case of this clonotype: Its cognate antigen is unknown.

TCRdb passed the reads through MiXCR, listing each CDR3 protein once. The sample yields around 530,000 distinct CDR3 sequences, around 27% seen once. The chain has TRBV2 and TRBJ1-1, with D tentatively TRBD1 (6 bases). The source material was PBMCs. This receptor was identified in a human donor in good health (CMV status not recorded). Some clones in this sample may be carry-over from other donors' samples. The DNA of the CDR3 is TGTGCCAGCGGCCGGGGAGGGGGCACTGAAGCTTTCTTT. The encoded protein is CASGRGGGTEAFF.